The 2 T cell receptor beta chains below were found in one sample sequenced in a study of shared clonotypes between healthy human individuals. Sequencing used immunoSEQ multiplex PCR; TCRdb keeps in-frame clones, though not all of them. The sample contains under 1,100,000 clones, around 74% of which appear only once. The sequenced sample consisted of memory CD4+ T cells sorted from blood. Subset denoted: CD45RA-negative fraction. Every receptor here comes from a man between 18 and 29 years old in good health.

CDR3 residues: CASSAPTGQYNSPLHF. Written as DNA, the CDR3 is TGTGCCAGCAGCGCCCCGACAGGGCAATATAATTCACCCCTCCACTTT. The V call is TRBV7-8, the J call TRBJ1-6; TRBD1 matches at 7 bases. The CDR3 contains 16 residues. With 5 bases clipped from V and 4 bases from J, the junction kept 8 bases outside the gene matches. CDR1 is SGHVS and CDR2 is FQNEAQ in the germline V gene.

About this clone itself: The same CDR3 also results from other DNA sequences found in this sample. This chain links TRBV9 with TRBJ1-3; D unresolved. Germline V gene sequence: CDR1 SGDLS, CDR2 YYNGEE. The CDR3 has 15 residues. The V gene lost 4 bases and the J gene lost 0 bases, with 11 bases spanning the gap. The CDR3 region has the DNA TGTGCCAGCAGCCCCTCGAGCCTCTCTGGAAACACCATATATTTT. Its translation: CASSPSSLSGNTIYF.